The 5 T cell receptor beta chains given below trace back to one sample, sequenced in a study of CD8 T cell repertoires and HIV-1 epitope variants. No antigen has been assigned to these receptors. The table came from immunoSEQ multiplex PCR; TCRdb's copy has only in-frame clones and leaves some out. The sample consists of 4,500 to 5,000 clones, roughly 67% of them appearing once. Sample: cultured CD8+ T cells derived from PBMCs. The receptors were sampled from a male donor with HIV.

In this sample, this clone turned up once. The chain couples TRBV4-2 to TRBJ2-1; 10 nucleotides agree with TRBD2. Trimming removed 0 bases from V and 6 bases from J; junction bases left unmatched: 11. Germline CDR1 is LGHNA and CDR2 is YNFKEQ. CDR3 length: 18 residues. In DNA, the CDR3 is TGTGCCAGCAGCCAAGAGGAGCCAGACACTAGCGGGGCCAATGAGCAGTTCTTC. Its translation: CASSQEEPDTSGANEQFF.

This chain links TRBV19 with TRBJ2-7; TRBD1 agrees at 8 bases. J was trimmed by 7 bases and V by 8 bases; bases with no gene match: 19. CDR1 and CDR2 from the germline V gene are LNHDA and SQIVND (reference sequence). This CDR3 has 16 amino acids. The CDR3 nucleotides read TGTGCCAGTGGCTCGACGGGACAGGTTAAAGGGGAGGAGCAGTACTTC. This translates into CASGSTGQVKGEEQYF.

This clone occurred a few times. The genes are TRBV7-2 and TRBJ2-1, with TRBD1 matching 7 bases. The CDR3 runs 15 residues. Trimming took 1 base from V and 2 from J; bases not matched to a gene: 2. The germline CDR1 and CDR2 sequences are SGHTA and FQGNSA. CDR3 loop: CASSLVGGAYNEQFF. CDR3 bases: TGTGCCAGCAGCTTAGTAGGGGGCGCCTACAATGAGCAGTTCTTC.

V gene TRBV28 combines with J gene TRBJ2-7; 7 bases are shared with TRBD2. This CDR3 has 16 residues. Germline assignment: CDR1 MDHEN and CDR2 SYDVKM. Losses at the gene ends were 7 bases for V and 5 bases for J; bases not matched to a gene: 17. CDR3 in DNA: TGTGCCAGCATCCCCCCGGGCGGCGGGAGAAGGGACGAGCAGTACTTC. The encoded protein is CASIPPGGGRRDEQYF.

This rearrangement joins TRBV27 to TRBJ2-7; TRBD1 matches 7 bases. V gave up 5 bases and J gave up 6 bases; unmatched junction bases: 10. Germline V CDR1 and CDR2: MNHEY, SMNVEV (reference sequence). The CDR3 covers 14 residues. The CDR3 DNA follows: TGTGCCAGCAGTCAACAGGGGTTAGGGGTCGAGCAGTACTTC. Translating gives CASSQQGLGVEQYF.